This T cell receptor (beta chain) comes out of a study of T cells in Graves' hyperthyroidism and ophthalmopathy. RNA transcripts yielded amplified TCR beta CDR3 regions. The study used the HTBI primer set for a first-round RT-PCR of the TCR CDR3. TCRdb called the multiplex PCR reads again in MiXCR, with one record for every CDR3 protein. The table has hundreds of thousands of distinct CDR3 sequences, approximately 16% seen once. The CDR3 is 17 amino acids. The trim removed 7 bases at V and 0 bases at J, leaving 14 bases unmatched. Study-wide results and caveats: The authors' 13 V-J model separated ophthalmopathy from stable hyperthyroidism.

This clonotype was counted between two and nine times. Its matching antigen is unknown. Sequenced sample: blood. The TCR originated in a woman younger than 30 with Graves' hyperthyroidism. The V call is TRBV12-3 or TRBV12-4, the J call TRBJ1-2, with TRBD1 matching 7 bases. The CDR3 spells CASIPGTALFSNYGYTF. The CDR3 nucleotides read TGTGCCAGCATCCCGGGGACAGCCCTTTTTTCTAACTATGGCTACACCTTC.